A selection of T cell receptor beta chains follows, all from one sample in a study of T-cell memory formation after mild COVID-19. TCRdb re-analysed the 5' RACE reads in MiXCR, keeping a single row per CDR3 protein. Found here are 270,000 or so distinct CDR3 sequences, 15% to 20% of them singletons; the top ten hold roughly a fifth. Source material: PBMCs or a T cell subset sorted from them (not recorded which). These receptors came from a man in his late teens or twenties who had mild COVID-19 (a few samples of this study predate the infection). Cell type and time point are not known. Both conserved end residues are part of each CDR3. Fields, in order: CDR3 protein, CDR3 DNA, J gene, D gene, V gene, clone size. A D gene is named only where the DNA matches it firmly. A row's size may be missing; if present it is once, few, many or a size class.

cdr3_aa: CASSQGAQPQHF; cdr3_nt: TGTGCCAGCAGTCAGGGGGCTCAGCCCCAGCATTTT; j_call: TRBJ1-5; d_call: TRBD1; v_call: TRBV4-2; clone_size: many
cdr3_aa: CASSLTSGTYEQYF; cdr3_nt: TGTGCCAGCTCACTCACTAGCGGAACCTACGAGCAGTACTTC; j_call: TRBJ2-7; d_call: TRBD2; v_call: TRBV18; clone_size: few
cdr3_aa: CASSFNSETQYF; cdr3_nt: TGTGCCAGCAGCTTTAACTCGGAGACCCAGTACTTC; j_call: TRBJ2-5; d_call: NA; v_call: TRBV13; clone_size: few
cdr3_aa: CASSQGLGQGANTGELFF; cdr3_nt: TGCGCCAGCAGCCAAGGGTTGGGACAGGGGGCGAACACCGGGGAGCTGTTTTTT; j_call: TRBJ2-2; d_call: TRBD1; v_call: TRBV4-3; clone_size: few
cdr3_aa: CSVVRRRGTEAFF; cdr3_nt: TGCAGCGTTGTCCGGAGGAGGGGCACTGAAGCTTTCTTT; j_call: TRBJ1-1; d_call: NA; v_call: TRBV29-1; clone_size: NA
cdr3_aa: CSVAASATNYGYTF; cdr3_nt: TGCAGCGTTGCGGCGTCCGCAACTAACTATGGCTACACCTTC; j_call: TRBJ1-2; d_call: NA; v_call: TRBV29-1; clone_size: NA
cdr3_aa: CATSRVGQGGLAKNIQYF; cdr3_nt: TGTGCCACCAGCAGAGTAGGGCAGGGAGGACTAGCCAAAAACATTCAGTACTTC; j_call: TRBJ2-4; d_call: NA; v_call: TRBV15; clone_size: few
cdr3_aa: CASSEGWTSGVDTQYF; cdr3_nt: TGTGCCAGCAGTGAAGGGTGGACTAGCGGGGTAGATACGCAGTATTTT; j_call: TRBJ2-3; d_call: TRBD2; v_call: TRBV25-1; clone_size: few
cdr3_aa: CASSTRRGGYTF; cdr3_nt: TGCGCCAGCAGCACCCGACGGGGAGGCTACACCTTC; j_call: TRBJ1-2; d_call: NA; v_call: TRBV5-1; clone_size: NA
cdr3_aa: CASGQGWETQYF; cdr3_nt: TGTGCCAGCGGGCAAGGGTGGGAGACCCAGTACTTC; j_call: TRBJ2-5; d_call: NA; v_call: TRBV7-6; clone_size: many
cdr3_aa: CASSLGPASTEAFF; cdr3_nt: TGCGCCAGCAGCTTGGGACCTGCGAGCACTGAAGCTTTCTTT; j_call: TRBJ1-1; d_call: NA; v_call: TRBV5-1; clone_size: few
cdr3_aa: CASSLAVRPYTF; cdr3_nt: TGTGCCAGCAGCTTAGCGGTGAGGCCCTACACCTTC; j_call: TRBJ1-2; d_call: NA; v_call: TRBV7-2; clone_size: NA
cdr3_aa: CASSPRTAAHDTQYF; cdr3_nt: TGTGCCAGCTCACCGAGGACAGCTGCACACGATACGCAGTATTTT; j_call: TRBJ2-3; d_call: NA; v_call: TRBV18; clone_size: NA
cdr3_aa: CASSPIRGTDTQYF; cdr3_nt: TGTGCCAGCAGCCCGATACGAGGCACAGATACGCAGTATTTT; j_call: TRBJ2-3; d_call: NA; v_call: TRBV11-2; clone_size: NA
cdr3_aa: CASRPGSTEAFF; cdr3_nt: TGTGCCAGCAGGCCCGGATCCACTGAAGCTTTCTTT; j_call: TRBJ1-1; d_call: NA; v_call: TRBV7-2; clone_size: few
cdr3_aa: CASSTGDYSNQPQHF; cdr3_nt: TGCGCCAGCAGCACAGGGGACTATAGCAATCAGCCCCAGCATTTT; j_call: TRBJ1-5; d_call: TRBD1; v_call: TRBV5-1; clone_size: few
cdr3_aa: CAISESPGLAGQETQYF; cdr3_nt: TGTGCCATCAGTGAGTCACCGGGACTAGCGGGGCAAGAGACCCAGTACTTC; j_call: TRBJ2-5; d_call: TRBD2; v_call: TRBV10-3; clone_size: NA
cdr3_aa: CASSLRQGAENEQFF; cdr3_nt: TGTGCCAGCTCCCTCCGGCAGGGGGCGGAAAATGAGCAGTTCTTC; j_call: TRBJ2-1; d_call: TRBD1; v_call: TRBV12-3/TRBV12-4; clone_size: NA
cdr3_aa: CASSVEFGYEQYF; cdr3_nt: TGTGCCAGCAGTGTCGAGTTTGGATACGAGCAGTACTTC; j_call: TRBJ2-7; d_call: NA; v_call: TRBV6-4; clone_size: few
cdr3_aa: CSVGPSDNEQFF; cdr3_nt: TGCAGCGTGGGACCGAGCGACAATGAGCAGTTCTTC; j_call: TRBJ2-1; d_call: NA; v_call: TRBV29-1; clone_size: few
cdr3_aa: CASSESDNQPQHF; cdr3_nt: TGTGCCAGCAGTGAATCTGACAATCAGCCCCAGCATTTT; j_call: TRBJ1-5; d_call: NA; v_call: TRBV25-1; clone_size: NA
cdr3_aa: CAISERQDSNQPQHF; cdr3_nt: TGTGCCATCAGTGAACGCCAGGATAGCAATCAGCCCCAGCATTTT; j_call: TRBJ1-5; d_call: NA; v_call: TRBV10-3; clone_size: few
cdr3_aa: CASSVTGGYTF; cdr3_nt: TGTGCCAGTAGTGTGACGGGTGGCTACACCTTC; j_call: TRBJ1-2; d_call: NA; v_call: TRBV19; clone_size: NA
cdr3_aa: CASSQPPGRSGLNEQFF; cdr3_nt: TGCGCCAGCAGCCAACCTCCCGGCAGGTCGGGGCTCAATGAGCAGTTCTTC; j_call: TRBJ2-1; d_call: NA; v_call: TRBV4-1; clone_size: few
cdr3_aa: CASRPGQGSDTQYF; cdr3_nt: TGCGCCAGCAGACCTGGACAGGGGTCAGATACGCAGTATTTT; j_call: TRBJ2-3; d_call: TRBD1; v_call: TRBV5-1; clone_size: NA